This is a list of T cell receptor beta chains from one sample in a study of cytomegalovirus exposure and HLA in healthy donors. The method was immunoSEQ multiplex PCR; TCRdb's version includes in-frame clones alone and lacks a portion of them. The sample records 180,000 or so clones, nearly 80% being singletons. Specimen: PBMCs. All receptors derive from a man aged 35-49 years in good health and CMV-seropositive. CDR3s include the opening cysteine and the closing phenylalanine or tryptophan. A D gene is named only where the DNA matches it firmly. Expanded clones get a size class; other rows say once, few or many, or leave the size out.

CDR3 protein,CDR3 DNA,D gene,J gene,V gene,clone size
CASTPGGSYEQYF,TGTGCCAGCACCCCAGGGGGGTCCTACGAGCAGTACTTC,NA,TRBJ2-7,TRBV6-5,NA
CASSFRTGASSGANVLTF,TGTGCCAGCAGCTTCAGAACAGGGGCGAGCTCTGGGGCCAACGTCCTGACTTTC,TRBD1,TRBJ2-6,TRBV11-3,NA
CASSLTGNQPQHF,TGTGCCAGCAGCCTGACAGGGAATCAGCCCCAGCATTTC,TRBD1,TRBJ1-5,TRBV7-2,NA
CASKRDFNSVEQYF,TGTGCCAGCAAAAGAGACTTTAACTCGGTTGAGCAGTACTTC,NA,TRBJ2-7,TRBV2,NA
CASRPRIMKNTEAFF,TGTGCCAGCAGACCCAGAATAATGAAGAACACTGAAGCTTTCTTT,NA,TRBJ1-1,TRBV27,NA
CASSLVQFSEQYF,TGTGCCAGCAGCTTAGTTCAGTTCAGTGAGCAGTACTTC,NA,TRBJ2-7,TRBV13,NA
CASSLGQGSQSPLHF,TGCGCCAGCAGCCTGGGACAGGGGAGCCAATCACCCCTCCACTTT,TRBD1,TRBJ1-6,TRBV5-1,NA
CAWRRVGRQGVDPGNTIYF,TGTGCCTGGAGAAGGGTAGGGAGACAGGGGGTAGATCCTGGAAACACCATATATTTT,TRBD1,TRBJ1-3,TRBV30,NA
CASSSWDRVGDTQYF,TGTGCCAGCAGTAGCTGGGACAGGGTTGGAGATACGCAGTATTTT,TRBD1,TRBJ2-3,TRBV28,NA
CASSRETGEDTGELFF,TGTGCCAGTAGTAGGGAGACAGGGGAGGACACCGGGGAGCTGTTTTTT,TRBD1,TRBJ2-2,TRBV19,NA
CASSQWAFNEQFF,TGTGCCAGCAGCCAATGGGCCTTCAATGAGCAGTTCTTC,NA,TRBJ2-1,TRBV14,NA
CASSWEGLSQPQHF,TGTGCCAGTAGCTGGGAGGGGCTCTCCCAGCCCCAGCATTTT,NA,TRBJ1-5,TRBV19,once
CASSSLRVAEQYF,TGTGCCAGTAGTTCCTTGCGGGTCGCCGAGCAGTACTTC,NA,TRBJ2-7,TRBV19,few
CASSIATGPNQPQHF,TGTGCCAGTAGTATTGCCACAGGGCCCAATCAGCCCCAGCATTTT,NA,TRBJ1-5,TRBV19,few
CAWRGLAVNEQFF,TGTGCCTGGAGAGGACTAGCGGTAAATGAGCAGTTCTTC,TRBD2,TRBJ2-1,TRBV30,few
CASSSWRGGYNEQFF,TGTGCCAGCAGCTCCTGGAGGGGGGGCTACAATGAGCAGTTCTTC,NA,TRBJ2-1,TRBV7-9,NA
CASSAIEGGPHF,TGTGCCAGCAGCGCAATTGAGGGGGGGCCGCACTTC,NA,TRBJ2-5,TRBV9,NA
CASRGTLGGEQYF,TGTGCCAGCCGGGGGACTTTGGGGGGCGAGCAGTACTTC,NA,TRBJ2-7,TRBV19,few
CASSQVGQGYEQYF,TGTGCCAGCAGCCAAGTGGGACAGGGCTACGAGCAGTACTTC,TRBD1,TRBJ2-7,TRBV14,NA
CASSPDGWTGGYEQYF,TGTGCCAGTAGTCCGGACGGCTGGACCGGGGGCTACGAGCAGTACTTC,NA,TRBJ2-7,TRBV19,NA
CASSSPGQPQHF,TGTGCCAGCAGTTCCCCCGGTCAGCCCCAGCATTTT,NA,TRBJ1-5,TRBV28,NA
CASSLDFGSNQPQHF,TGTGCCAGCAGCTTAGATTTTGGCAGCAATCAGCCCCAGCATTTT,NA,TRBJ1-5,TRBV11-2,NA